Below, 20 T cell receptor beta chains from the same sample are listed, as sequenced in a study of control samples from healthy donors and cancer patients. Only in-frame clones appear in the TCRdb table, and some are missing; sequencing was by immunoSEQ multiplex PCR. The table shows 100,000 to 150,000 clones, with under 90% occurring only once. Sequencing was done on a sample of PBMCs. Source of these receptors: a man over 45 with head and neck cancer.

The table lists this clone with a few counts. The chain joins TRBV29-1 to TRBJ2-3; D unclear. Between the trimmed V and J ends, which lost 5 bases and 2 bases, there was a span of 20 bases. The CDR3 extends over 16 amino acids. CDR1 and CDR2 from the germline V gene are SQVTM and ANQGSEA. The CDR3 protein is CSVSNPDRGSTDTQYF. In DNA, the CDR3 is TGCAGCGTTTCCAACCCGGACCGCGGATCCACAGATACGCAGTATTTT.

CDR3 region: CATPTSGTVQFF. The CDR3, as DNA: TGTGCCACCCCGACTAGCGGCACGGTGCAGTTCTTC. V usage is TRBV19 and J usage is TRBJ2-1, with 9 bases identical to TRBD2. Germline-derived CDR1 and CDR2 are LNHDA and SQIVND (reference sequence). The length of the CDR3 is 12 residues. After removal of 10 bases from V and 12 bases from J, the junction contained 10 bases not matched to a gene.

The chain couples TRBV5-4 to TRBJ2-5, with 13 bases lining up with TRBD2. The CDR3 is 15 amino acids. Germline assignment: CDR1 SGHNT and CDR2 YYREEE (reference sequence). J gave up 4 bases and V 4 bases, and 4 bases lay outside the gene matches. CDR3 nucleotides: TGTGCCAGCAGCACACGGACTAGCGGGGGAGAGACCCAGTACTTC. It encodes CASSTRTSGGETQYF.

This clone occurred once. This rearrangement joins TRBV5-1 to TRBJ2-1, with D unresolved. This CDR3 contains 11 residues. Trimming cost V 0 bases and J 11 bases, with 6 bases left between them. From germline, CDR1 is SGHRS and CDR2 YFSETQ. CDR3 nucleotides: TGCGCCAGCAGCTTGGACGGGCAGCAGTTCTTC. Amino acid sequence: CASSLDGQQFF.

This chain uses TRBV27 with TRBJ1-2, with D possibly matching TRBD1 (6 bases). There are 15 residues in the CDR3. Looked up from germline, CDR1 is MNHEY and CDR2 is SMNVEV (reference sequence). Trimming stripped 2 bases from V and 7 bases from J, with 17 bases between. Here the CDR3 DNA reads TGTGCCAGCAGTTTAACCCTCCAGGGGATAGCTGGCTACACCTTC. The encoded protein is CASSLTLQGIAGYTF.

The rearrangement links TRBV3-1 (or the pseudogene TRBV3-2) to TRBJ1-2; D unresolved. V gave up 4 bases and J gave up 2 bases, with 5 bases separating them. The CDR3 has 12 residues. CDR1 and CDR2 from the germline V gene are LGHDT and YNNKEL (reference sequence). CDR3 nucleotide sequence: TGTGCCAGCAGCCTTTTAAACTATGGCTACACCTTC. Protein sequence: CASSLLNYGYTF.

The rearrangement uses TRBV29-1 and TRBJ1-2; 7 nucleotides align to TRBD1. The CDR3 sequence is 12 residues long. Germline-derived CDR1 and CDR2 are SQVTM and ANQGSEA. V shed 6 bases and J 4 bases; nucleotides not matched to a gene: 5. CDR3 protein: CSVTDRAYGYTF. In nucleotides, the CDR3 is TGCAGCGTAACAGACAGGGCCTATGGCTACACCTTC.

This clone was recorded once. This sequence joins TRBV5-1 and TRBJ2-7, with D maybe TRBD1 (5 bases). Trimming removed 3 bases from V and 2 bases from J, with 15 bases in between. Germline lookup yields CDR1 SGHRS and CDR2 YFSETQ. This CDR3 is 15 amino acids long. The CDR3 coding sequence is TGCGCCAGCAGCTCAAGACAGCTGGAGACCTACGAGCAGTACTTC. Protein sequence: CASSSRQLETYEQYF.

With respect to this clone: One end of the junction is discordant with germline, which a read error may explain. The chain combines TRBV11-2 with TRBJ1-6, with D hard to call. CDR1 is SGHAT and CDR2 is FQNNGV in the germline V gene. The CDR3 runs to 14 residues. CDR3 sequence: CASSFRSSNSPLHF. Written as DNA, the CDR3 is TGTGCCAGCAGCTTCAGATCCTCTAATTCACCCCTCCACTTT.

The chain employs TRBV7-9 and TRBJ2-1; possible D gene TRBD2, 5 bases. The germline V gene encodes CDR1 SEHNR and CDR2 FQNEAQ (reference sequence). The CDR3 sequence is 17 residues long. The V gene lost 5 bases and the J gene lost 4 bases, with 21 bases spanning the gap. The CDR3 region has the DNA TGTGCCAGCAGCCCAGGATGGAGGCCCCAACGTTACAATGAGCAGTTCTTC. Its protein is CASSPGWRPQRYNEQFF.

This clone was counted a single time. The chain links TRBV2 to TRBJ2-5; D might be TRBD1 or TRBD2, each matching 6 bases. Trimming stripped 3 bases from V and 6 bases from J, with 17 bases between. From germline, CDR1 is SNHLY and CDR2 FYNNEI. This CDR3 has 15 residues. The CDR3 protein is CASSEEAGGRKTQYF. The CDR3 DNA follows: TGTGCCAGCAGTGAGGAAGCCGGGGGCAGGAAGACCCAGTACTTC.

J is TRBJ1-5 and V is TRBV28; D is perhaps TRBD1 (6 bases). The V end lost 6 bases, the J end lost 9 bases, and 18 bases lay between the germline ends. CDR1 and CDR2 from the germline V gene are MDHEN and SYDVKM. This CDR3 is 14 amino acids long. The CDR3 sequence: CASSAPGAGLPQHF. CDR3 bases: TGTGCCAGCAGCGCTCCAGGGGCAGGGCTGCCCCAGCATTTT.

The chain is built from TRBV14 and TRBJ1-4; D call uncertain. The CDR3 spans 17 residues. CDR1 and CDR2 from the germline V gene are SGHDN and FVKESK. The V end was cut by 1 base, the J end by 0 bases, with 12 bases between. The CDR3 protein is CASSQARQLATNEKLFF. Here the CDR3 DNA reads TGTGCCAGCAGCCAAGCGCGCCAACTTGCAACTAATGAAAAACTGTTTTTT.

This sequence joins TRBV14 and TRBJ1-6; D gene ambiguous. The germline CDR1 and CDR2 sequences are SGHDN and FVKESK. The CDR3 is made up of 13 amino acids. V gave up 3 bases and J gave up 7 bases, with 7 bases separating them. The CDR3 loop reads CASSQEANSPLHF. CDR3 sequence (DNA): TGTGCCAGCAGCCAGGAGGCCAATTCACCCCTCCACTTT.

This clone was counted a few times. The V call is TRBV28, the J call TRBJ2-2; D possibly uses TRBD1 or TRBD2 (6 bases each). This CDR3 is built from 14 residues. V gave up 6 bases and J gave up 4 bases, with 12 bases separating them. Germline values: CDR1 MDHEN, CDR2 SYDVKM. CDR3 residues: CASSRGTPTGELFF. The CDR3 nucleotides read TGTGCCAGCAGCCGCGGGACACCCACCGGGGAGCTGTTTTTT.

CDR3 DNA: TGTGCCAGCAGTCTCGATACCACAGGGGGCGCGAGCGGCTACACCTTC. It encodes CASSLDTTGGASGYTF. The V and J genes are TRBV28 and TRBJ1-2; 9 nucleotides match TRBD1. V was clipped by 5 bases and J by 8 bases; unmatched bases: 15. CDR3 length: 16 amino acids. Germline V gene lookup returns CDR1 MDHEN and CDR2 SYDVKM.

Only one count was recorded for this clone. The chain recombines TRBV18 with TRBJ2-7; D is perhaps TRBD1 or TRBD2 (5 bases each). The V and J ends lost 4 bases and 2 bases respectively, with 15 bases between them. This CDR3 contains 15 residues. Germline V gives CDR1 KGHSH, CDR2 LQKENI. In nucleotides, the CDR3 is TGTGCCAGCTCACTCGGGGCCTTTAATACCTACGAGCAGTACTTC. This translates into CASSLGAFNTYEQYF.

The V and J genes are TRBV5-6 and TRBJ2-1; 7 bases match TRBD2. Germline CDR1 SGHDT, CDR2 YYEEEE. Losses at the gene ends were 7 bases for V and 7 bases for J; bases not matched to a gene: 8. The CDR3 has 13 residues. Here the CDR3 reads CASGRGEGNEQFF. The CDR3 DNA reads as TGTGCCAGCGGACGGGGGGAAGGGAATGAGCAGTTCTTC.

V is TRBV11-3 and J is TRBJ2-1; 7 positions agree with TRBD1. The germline V gene encodes CDR1 SGHNT and CDR2 YENEEA. The V segment lost 3 bases and the J segment 0 bases; nucleotides outside the gene matches: 2. This CDR3 region has 15 residues. This chain's CDR3 is CASSLGTVSYNEQFF. Here the CDR3 DNA reads TGTGCCAGCAGCTTGGGGACAGTCTCCTACAATGAGCAGTTCTTC.

This chain joins TRBV28 and TRBJ1-2, with a tentative D call TRBD1 (5 bases). The CDR3 consists of 14 residues. Trimming cost V 3 bases and J 4 bases, with 12 bases left between them. Germline CDR1 reads MDHEN; CDR2 reads SYDVKM. CDR3 DNA sequence: TGTGCCAGCAGTTTGCTGACAGAGACCTATGGCTACACCTTC. Amino acid sequence: CASSLLTETYGYTF.